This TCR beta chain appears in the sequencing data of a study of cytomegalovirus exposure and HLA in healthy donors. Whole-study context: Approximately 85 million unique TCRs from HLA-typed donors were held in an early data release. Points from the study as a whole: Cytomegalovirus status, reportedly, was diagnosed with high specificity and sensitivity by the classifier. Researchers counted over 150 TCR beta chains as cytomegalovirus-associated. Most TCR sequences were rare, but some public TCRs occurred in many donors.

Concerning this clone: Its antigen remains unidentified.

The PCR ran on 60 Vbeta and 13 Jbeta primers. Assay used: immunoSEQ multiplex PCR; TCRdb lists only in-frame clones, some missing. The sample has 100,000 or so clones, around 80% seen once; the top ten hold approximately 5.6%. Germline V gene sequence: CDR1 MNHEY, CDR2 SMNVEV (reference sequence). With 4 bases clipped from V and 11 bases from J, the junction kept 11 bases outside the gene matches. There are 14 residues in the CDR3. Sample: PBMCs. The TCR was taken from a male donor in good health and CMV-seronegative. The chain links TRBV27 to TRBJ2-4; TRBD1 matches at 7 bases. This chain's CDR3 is CASSSYRGPVVQYF. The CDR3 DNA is TGTGCCAGCAGTTCCTACAGGGGACCGGTTGTTCAGTACTTC.